The 2 T cell receptor beta chains in this list originate from one sample, sequenced in a study of blood T cell repertoires in COVID-19 (TCRdb year 2020). Receptor amplification or capture employed the immunoSEQ multiplex PCR assay. TCRdb retrieved this table from immuneACCESS and kept in-frame rearrangements only. Not all clones are present; in checked studies, unresolved V genes account for under half, and no reason is known for the remainder. For this sample there are about 350,000 clones; approximately 89% appear just once. The ten top clones hold around 4% of the sample. Sequencing input: peripheral blood. These receptors came from a woman aged 60 to 75 with COVID-19, enrolled during active disease.

As DNA, the CDR3 is TGTGCCAGCAGCAAACGGACAGGGCCGGGCTATGGCTACACCTTC. It translates to CASSKRTGPGYGYTF. This rearrangement joins TRBV9 to TRBJ1-2, with TRBD1 matching over 8 bases. The V segment lost 4 bases and the J segment 4 bases; nucleotides outside the gene matches: 9. The CDR3 contains 15 residues. Germline values: CDR1 SGDLS, CDR2 YYNGEE.

V usage is TRBV15 and J usage is TRBJ2-2, with 7 positions matching TRBD1. The ends lost 5 bases at V and 6 bases at J; junction bases unmatched: 3. The CDR3 consists of 13 residues. CDR1 is LNHNV and CDR2 is YYDKDF in the germline V gene (reference sequence). The CDR3 is CATSEQGPGELFF. The CDR3 DNA follows: TGTGCCACCAGCGAACAGGGGCCCGGGGAGCTGTTTTTT.